Detailed here is one T cell receptor beta chain. Germline loops: CDR1 SNHLY, CDR2 FYNNEI. V gave up 3 bases and J gave up 0 bases, with 12 bases separating them. The CDR3 contains 15 residues. This sample was included in a study of blood T cell repertoires in COVID-19. Study-level background: The origin of the acute and convalescent COVID-19 samples was the United States, Italy and Spain. PBMCs, B-cell-depleted T cells, or T cells were the source of the cDNA or gDNA that made up the material.

In the original processing: Counts of nucleated cells, estimated from reference gene primer amplification, were obtained. The protocol was immunoSEQ multiplex PCR, while the TCRdb copy is restricted to in-frame clones and leaves out a portion. That table furnishes V, J and clone size, whereas the DNA furnished D and trimming. The sample lists around 300,000 clones, around 90% occurring once. The TCR sequence derives from a woman between 40 and 50 years old with acute or convalescent COVID-19. The sequenced material came from peripheral blood. The chain links TRBV2 to TRBJ2-7, with D possibly being TRBD2 (6 bases). The CDR3 is CASSEGGYSSYEQYV. Here the CDR3 DNA reads TGTGCCAGCAGTGAGGGGGGTTATAGCTCCTACGAGCAGTACGTC.